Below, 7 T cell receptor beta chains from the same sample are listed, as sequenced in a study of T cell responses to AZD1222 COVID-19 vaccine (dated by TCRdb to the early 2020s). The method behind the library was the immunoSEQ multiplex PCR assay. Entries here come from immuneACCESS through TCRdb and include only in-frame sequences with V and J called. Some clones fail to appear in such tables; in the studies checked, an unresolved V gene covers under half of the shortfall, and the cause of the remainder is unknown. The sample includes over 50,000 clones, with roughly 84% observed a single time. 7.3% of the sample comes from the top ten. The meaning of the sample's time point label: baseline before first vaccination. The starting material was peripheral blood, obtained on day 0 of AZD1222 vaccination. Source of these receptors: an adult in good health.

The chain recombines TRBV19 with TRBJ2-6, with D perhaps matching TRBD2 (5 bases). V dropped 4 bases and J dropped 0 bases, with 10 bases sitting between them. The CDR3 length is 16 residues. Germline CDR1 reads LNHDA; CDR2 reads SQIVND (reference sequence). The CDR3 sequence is CASSTPGISGANVLTF. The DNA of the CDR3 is TGTGCCAGTAGTACCCCGGGGATCTCTGGGGCCAACGTCCTGACTTTC.

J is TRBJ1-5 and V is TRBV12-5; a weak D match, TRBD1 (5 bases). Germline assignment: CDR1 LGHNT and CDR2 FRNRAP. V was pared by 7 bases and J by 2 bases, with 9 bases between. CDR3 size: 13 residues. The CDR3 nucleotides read TGTGCTAGTGCAGGGAGTGGCAATCAGCCCCAGCATTTT. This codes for CASAGSGNQPQHF. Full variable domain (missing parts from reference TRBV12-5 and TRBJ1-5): DARVTQTPRHKVTEMGQEVTMRCQPILGHNTVFWYRQTMMQGLELLAYFRNRAPLDDSGMPKDRFSAEMPDATLATLKIQPSEPRDSAVYFCASAGSGNQPQHFGDGTRLSIL.

CDR3 in DNA: TGTGCCACCAGTGATCGAAGAGGGGCGGGGGAGACCCAGTACTTC. Its protein is CATSDRRGAGETQYF. The chain uses TRBV24-1 and TRBJ2-5; the D gene is possibly TRBD2 (6 bases). Trimming pared 3 bases from V and 5 bases from J, leaving 15 bases between. The CDR3 length is 15 residues. Germline loops: CDR1 KGHDR, CDR2 SFDVKD.

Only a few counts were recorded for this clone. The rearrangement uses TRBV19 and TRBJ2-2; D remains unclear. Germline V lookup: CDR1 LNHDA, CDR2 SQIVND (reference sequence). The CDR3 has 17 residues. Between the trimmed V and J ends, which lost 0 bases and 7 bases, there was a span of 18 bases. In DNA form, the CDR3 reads TGTGCCAGTAGTATAGATCGGCAGTCCCCGAGTGACGGGGAGCTGTTTTTT. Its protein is CASSIDRQSPSDGELFF.

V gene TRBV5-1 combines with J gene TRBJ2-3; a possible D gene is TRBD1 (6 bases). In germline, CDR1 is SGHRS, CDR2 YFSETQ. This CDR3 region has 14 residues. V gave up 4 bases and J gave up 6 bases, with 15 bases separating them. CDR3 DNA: TGCGCCAGCAGCCCGGACAGCGGTGCCGATACGCAGTATTTT. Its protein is CASSPDSGADTQYF.

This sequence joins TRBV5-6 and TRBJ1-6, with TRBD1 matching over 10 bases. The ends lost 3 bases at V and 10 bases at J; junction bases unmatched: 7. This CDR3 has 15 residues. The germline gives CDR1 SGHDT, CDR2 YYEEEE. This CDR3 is CASSSRTGGRSPLHF. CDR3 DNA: TGTGCCAGCAGCTCAAGGACAGGGGGGAGATCACCCCTCCACTTT.

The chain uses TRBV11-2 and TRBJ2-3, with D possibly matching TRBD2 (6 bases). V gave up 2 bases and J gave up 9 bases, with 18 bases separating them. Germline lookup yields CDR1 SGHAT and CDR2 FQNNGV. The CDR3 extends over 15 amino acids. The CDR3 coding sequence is TGTGCCAGCAGCTTAACTAGCTCCCTTACAGCGACGCAGTATTTT. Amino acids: CASSLTSSLTATQYF.